The clone carrying this T cell receptor beta chain was recorded only once. The record originates from a study of PD-L1 blockade in urothelial cancer. The overall study: Patients with male sex and bladder-origin urothelial cancer accounted for about nine tenths of the roughly 29 enrolled. Blood gave a median around 140,000 T cells. Between 0 and 3 chemotherapy regimens preceded treatment for each patient. Analysis of blood occurred 3 weeks (second dose) and 6 weeks after treatment start.

Data came from immunoSEQ multiplex PCR; TCRdb stores just in-frame clones and leaves some out. The data hold 75,000 to 95,000 clones, with approximately 91% observed a single time. Trimming at V came to 4 bases and at J to 0 bases, leaving 1 base not matched to a gene. The CDR3 sequence is 16 residues long. CDR1 and CDR2 from the germline V gene are MNHEY and SVGAGI. The sample in question was PBMCs, obtained around atezolizumab (anti-PD-L1) treatment. The origin of this receptor is a man aged 55 to 70 with urothelial cancer. V usage is TRBV6-5 and J usage is TRBJ2-2, with 11 bases matching TRBD2. The CDR3 nucleotides are TGTGCCAGCAGTTTAGCGGGGGGGCCGAACACCGGGGAGCTGTTTTTT. It yields the protein CASSLAGGPNTGELFF.